Here is one TCR beta chain with its context. This specimen comes from a study of blood T cell repertoires in COVID-19. Study overall: Samples taken during acute and convalescent COVID-19 were collected in the United States, Italy and Spain. Sample material is recorded as cDNA or gDNA derived from T cells, B-cell-depleted T cells, or PBMCs.

Methods used by the authors: Reference gene primers were amplified, and this amplification served to estimate nucleated cell counts. This table comes from immunoSEQ multiplex PCR, and its TCRdb copy is limited to in-frame clones, with some not included. That table is the source of V, J and clone size, and D and trimming were worked out from the DNA. Of about 120,000 clones in the sample, just over 85% were seen once. The CDR3 runs to 13 residues. V lost 3 bases to trimming and J lost 4 bases, with 9 bases between them. Germline V lookup: CDR1 KGHSH, CDR2 LQKENI. The chain is built from TRBV18 and TRBJ2-5; D is possibly TRBD1 (6 bases). The sequence was obtained from a woman aged 50 to 65 with active or convalescent COVID-19. The specimen was peripheral blood. The CDR3 coding sequence is TGTGCCAGCTCACCCCAGACAGGAGAGACCCAGTACTTC. The encoded protein is CASSPQTGETQYF.